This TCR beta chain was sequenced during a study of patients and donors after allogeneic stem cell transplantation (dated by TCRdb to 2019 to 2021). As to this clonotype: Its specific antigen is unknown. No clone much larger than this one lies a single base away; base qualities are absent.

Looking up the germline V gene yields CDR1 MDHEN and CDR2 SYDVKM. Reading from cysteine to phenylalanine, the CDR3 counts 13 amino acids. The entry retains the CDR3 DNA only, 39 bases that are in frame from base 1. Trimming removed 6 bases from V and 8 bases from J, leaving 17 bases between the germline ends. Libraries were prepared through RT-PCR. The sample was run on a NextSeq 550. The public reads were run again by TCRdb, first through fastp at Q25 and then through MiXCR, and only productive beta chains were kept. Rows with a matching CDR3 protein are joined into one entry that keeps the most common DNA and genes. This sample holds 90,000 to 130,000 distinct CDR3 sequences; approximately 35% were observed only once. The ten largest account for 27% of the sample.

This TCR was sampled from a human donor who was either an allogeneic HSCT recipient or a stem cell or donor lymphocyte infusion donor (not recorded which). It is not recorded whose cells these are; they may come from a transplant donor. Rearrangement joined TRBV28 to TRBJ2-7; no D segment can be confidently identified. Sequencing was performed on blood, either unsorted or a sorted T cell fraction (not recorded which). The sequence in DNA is TGTGCCAGCAGGGCCCAAGGGTCCTGGAAGCAGTACTTC. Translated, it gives CASRAQGSWKQYF.